This T cell receptor (beta chain) was found in a study of T cell responses to AZD1222 COVID-19 vaccine. Whole-study findings and limits: Seropositive AZD1222 recipients at baseline numbered only five or six.

Remarks on this clone: Its antigen is unknown.

Sequencing was performed with immunoSEQ multiplex PCR; in TCRdb, only in-frame clones are kept and a portion is missing. The sample includes 150,000 to 170,000 clones, more than 90% of them seen just once. This CDR3 spans 14 amino acids. Germline assignment: CDR1 SGHDT and CDR2 YYEEEE. The V end was cut by 4 bases, the J end by 8 bases, with 18 bases between. The V and J genes are TRBV5-6 and TRBJ1-2; the D gene is possibly TRBD1 (5 bases). The receptor was derived from an adult in good health. This material consisted of peripheral blood, taken on day 0 of AZD1222 vaccination. As DNA, the CDR3 is TGTGCCAGCAGCCCGGGGGGGACGCCTATCGGCTACACCTTC. It codes for CASSPGGTPIGYTF.